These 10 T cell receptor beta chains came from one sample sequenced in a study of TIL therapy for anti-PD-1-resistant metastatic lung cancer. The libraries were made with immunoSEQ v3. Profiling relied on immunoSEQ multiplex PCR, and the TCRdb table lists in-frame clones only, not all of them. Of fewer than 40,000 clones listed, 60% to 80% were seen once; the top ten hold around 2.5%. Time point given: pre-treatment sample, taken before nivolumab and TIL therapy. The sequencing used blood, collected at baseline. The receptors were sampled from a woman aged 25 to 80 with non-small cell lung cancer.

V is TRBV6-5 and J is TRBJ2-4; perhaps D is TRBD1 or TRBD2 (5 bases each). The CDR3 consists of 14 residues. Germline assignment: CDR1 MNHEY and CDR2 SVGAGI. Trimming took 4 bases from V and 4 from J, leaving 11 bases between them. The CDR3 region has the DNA TGTGCCAGCAGTTCCAGGGACGAGAAAAACATTCAGTACTTC. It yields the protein CASSSRDEKNIQYF.

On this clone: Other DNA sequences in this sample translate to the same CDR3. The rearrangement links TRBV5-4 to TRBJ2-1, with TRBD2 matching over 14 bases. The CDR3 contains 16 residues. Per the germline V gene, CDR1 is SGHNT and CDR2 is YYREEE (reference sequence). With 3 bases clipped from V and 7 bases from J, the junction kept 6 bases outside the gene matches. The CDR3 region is CASSSAGLAGDNEQFF. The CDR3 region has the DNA TGTGCCAGCAGCTCTGCGGGACTAGCGGGAGATAATGAGCAGTTCTTC.

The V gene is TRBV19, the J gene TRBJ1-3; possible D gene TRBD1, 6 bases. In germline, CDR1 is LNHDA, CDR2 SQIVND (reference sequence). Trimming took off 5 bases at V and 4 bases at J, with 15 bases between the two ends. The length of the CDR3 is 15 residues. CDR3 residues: CASSGRGRPGNTIYF. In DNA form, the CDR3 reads TGTGCCAGTAGTGGCAGGGGAAGACCCGGAAACACCATATATTTT.

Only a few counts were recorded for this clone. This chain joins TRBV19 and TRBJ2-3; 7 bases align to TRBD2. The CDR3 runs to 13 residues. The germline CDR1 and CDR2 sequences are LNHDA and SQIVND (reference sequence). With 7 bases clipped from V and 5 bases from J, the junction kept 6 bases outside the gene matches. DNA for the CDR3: TGTGCCAGTACCCAGCGGGATGGAGATACGCAGTATTTT. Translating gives CASTQRDGDTQYF.

CDR3 nucleotides: TGTGCCAGCAGTTTCGGACAACCCGACGGGACTGGGGCCAACGTCCTGACTTTC. Protein: CASSFGQPDGTGANVLTF. V usage is TRBV27 and J usage is TRBJ2-6; the D call may be TRBD1 or TRBD2 (5 bases each). CDR1 is MNHEY, CDR2 SMNVEV, per germline (reference sequence). CDR3 length: 18 amino acids. V was shortened by 3 bases and J by 2 bases, with 17 bases between the two germline ends. Supplemented by reference TRBV27 and TRBJ2-6, the full variable domain reads EAQVTQNPRYLITVTGKKLTVTCSQNMNHEYMSWYRQDPGLGLRQIYYSMNVEVTDKGDVPEGYKVSRKEKRNFPLILESPSPNQTSLYFCASSFGQPDGTGANVLTFGAGSRLTVL.

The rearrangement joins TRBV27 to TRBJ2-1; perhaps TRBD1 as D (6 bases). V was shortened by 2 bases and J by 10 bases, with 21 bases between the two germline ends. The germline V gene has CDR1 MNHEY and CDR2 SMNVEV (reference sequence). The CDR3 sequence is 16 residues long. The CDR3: CASSLRWGQSRKEQFF. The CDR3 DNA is TGTGCCAGCAGTTTAAGGTGGGGACAATCGCGTAAGGAGCAGTTCTTC.

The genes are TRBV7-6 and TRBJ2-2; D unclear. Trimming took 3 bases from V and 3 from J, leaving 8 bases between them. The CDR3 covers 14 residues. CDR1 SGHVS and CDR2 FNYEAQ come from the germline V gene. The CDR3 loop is CASSFRPDTGELFF. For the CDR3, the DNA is TGTGCCAGCAGCTTTAGGCCTGACACCGGGGAGCTGTTTTTT.

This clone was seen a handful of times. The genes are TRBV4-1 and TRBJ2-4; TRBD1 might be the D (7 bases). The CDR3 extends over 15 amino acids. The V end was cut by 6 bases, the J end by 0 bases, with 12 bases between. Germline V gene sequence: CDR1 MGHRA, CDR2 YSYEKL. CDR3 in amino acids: CASSAGGLAKNIQYF. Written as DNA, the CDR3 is TGCGCCAGCAGTGCAGGGGGACTAGCCAAAAACATTCAGTACTTC.

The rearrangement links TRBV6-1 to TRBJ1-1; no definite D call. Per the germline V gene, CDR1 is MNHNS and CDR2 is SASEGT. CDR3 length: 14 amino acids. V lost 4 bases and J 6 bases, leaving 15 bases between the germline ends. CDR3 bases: TGTGCCAGCAGTGGACGATCGTTTGGGCCTGAAGCTTTCTTT. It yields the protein CASSGRSFGPEAFF.

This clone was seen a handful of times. This chain's CDR3 is CASGTGRATEAFF. Written as DNA, the CDR3 is TGTGCCAGCGGGACAGGGAGGGCCACTGAAGCTTTCTTT. The J gene is TRBJ1-1, the V gene TRBV7-9; TRBD1 agrees at 9 bases. This CDR3 is built from 13 residues. With V trimmed by 8 bases and J by 4 bases, 5 bases remained unmatched. Germline lookup yields CDR1 SEHNR and CDR2 FQNEAQ (reference sequence).